Below, 12 T cell receptor beta chains from the same sample are listed, as sequenced in a study of post-analysis software for immune sequencing data. For these TCRs, the target antigens are not known. Unique molecular identifiers tagged the TCR beta cDNA libraries. TCRdb processed the PCR reads anew with MiXCR; each CDR3 protein has one entry. The sample records about 820,000 distinct CDR3 sequences, approximately 57% being singletons. General study results and limits: In patients, TRBV5-6, TRBV5-1 and TRBV20-1 belonged to five TRBV segments found more frequently than in controls.

Sequences were obtained from blood. These receptors were collected from a girl between 10 and 17 years old with multiple sclerosis.

The table lists this clonotype with a few counts. The DNA for the CDR3 is TGTGCCAGCAGCTTAAGCGGACAGGGGGTAGAGACCCAGTACTTC. This sequence encodes CASSLSGQGVETQYF. The chain links TRBV13 to TRBJ2-5; 10 positions match TRBD1. Germline V gene sequence: CDR1 PRHDT, CDR2 FYEKMQ (reference sequence). The CDR3 extends over 15 amino acids. V dropped 2 bases and J dropped 4; count of bases not matched to a gene: 4.

This chain links TRBV29-1 with TRBJ2-5; 7 nucleotides agree with TRBD1. This CDR3 has 13 residues. The V gene's germline CDR1 is SQVTM and CDR2 ANQGSEA. The J segment lost 2 bases and the V segment lost 7 bases, leaving 7 bases of the junction unmatched. The CDR3 DNA is TGCAGCGGCCTGACAGGGTTTCAAGAGACCCAGTACTTC. Protein sequence: CSGLTGFQETQYF.

The chain uses TRBV6-6 and TRBJ2-7, with D perhaps matching TRBD1 (6 bases). Germline V gives CDR1 MNHNY, CDR2 SVGAGI (reference sequence). The CDR3 is 13 amino acids. Between the trimmed V and J ends, which lost 2 bases and 6 bases, there was a span of 11 bases. The CDR3 DNA reads TGTGCCAGCAGTTACCACACCAGGGGCGAGCAGTACTTC. This codes for CASSYHTRGEQYF.

This sequence joins TRBV5-1 and TRBJ1-6; the match to TRBD1 covers 8 bases. This CDR3 has 14 residues. V shed 4 bases, J shed 7 bases, and the junction held 4 bases outside the gene matches. Per germline, CDR1 SGHRS and CDR2 YFSETQ. CDR3 sequence reads: CASSQGTGNSPLHF. The CDR3 DNA reads TGCGCCAGCAGCCAGGGGACAGGCAATTCACCCCTCCACTTT.

The V and J genes are TRBV2 and TRBJ2-1, with a weak D call TRBD2 (7 bases). This CDR3 is 16 amino acids long. The germline V gene encodes CDR1 SNHLY and CDR2 FYNNEI. V lost 3 bases and J lost 2, with 14 bases in between. CDR3 bases: TGTGCCAGCAGTGAGCACGGGGGGCTCGCCTACAATGAGCAGTTCTTC. Protein product: CASSEHGGLAYNEQFF. Filled out from reference TRBV2 and TRBJ2-1, the complete variable domain reads EPEVTQTPSHQVTQMGQEVILRCVPISNHLYFYWYRQILGQKVEFLVSFYNNEISEKSEIFDDQFSVERPDGSNFTLKIRSTKLEDSAMYFCASSEHGGLAYNEQFFGPGTRLTVL.

The CDR3 nucleotides are TGTGCCAGCAGCGTAGTGGGTATCGGCGAGGGCTCCTACAATGAGCAGTTCTTC. As protein: CASSVVGIGEGSYNEQFF. This chain links TRBV9 with TRBJ2-1; possibly TRBD2 for D (5 bases). The V end was cut by 0 bases, the J end by 0 bases, with 16 bases between. Germline loops: CDR1 SGDLS, CDR2 YYNGEE. The CDR3 length is 18 residues.

The rearrangement joins TRBV24-1 to TRBJ2-5; possible D gene TRBD2, 6 bases. The CDR3 runs to 17 residues. Trimming stripped 2 bases from V and 5 bases from J, with 20 bases between. The germline CDR1 and CDR2 sequences are KGHDR and SFDVKD. The DNA for the CDR3 is TGTGCCACCAGTGATTCCGGGGAGGAGAATAACCGGGAGACCCAGTACTTC. It yields the protein CATSDSGEENNRETQYF.

The DNA of the CDR3 is TGCGCCAGCAGCATGACTAGCGGGAGGTCTTACGAGCAGTACTTC. This gives the protein CASSMTSGRSYEQYF. V is TRBV5-1 and J is TRBJ2-7; TRBD2 matches at 13 bases. Germline CDR1 reads SGHRS; CDR2 reads YFSETQ. CDR3 length: 15 amino acids. The V segment lost 4 bases and the J segment 4 bases; nucleotides outside the gene matches: 5.

The rearrangement links TRBV5-1 to TRBJ2-4; 8 bases fit TRBD1. Looked up from germline, CDR1 is SGHRS and CDR2 is YFSETQ. There are 16 residues in the CDR3. The J segment lost 6 bases and the V segment lost 3 bases, leaving 11 bases of the junction unmatched. The CDR3 loop reads CASSSGGTGGTNIQYF. DNA for the CDR3: TGCGCCAGCAGCTCTGGGGGCACAGGGGGAACAAACATTCAGTACTTC. Combining the CDR3 with reference TRBV5-1 and TRBJ2-4 gives the whole variable domain KAGVTQTPRYLIKTRGQQVTLSCSPISGHRSVSWYQQTPGQGLQFLFEYFSETQRNKGNFPGRFSGRQFSNSRSEMNVSTLELGDSALYLCASSSGGTGGTNIQYFGAGTRLSVL.

V and J are TRBV10-3 and TRBJ1-5; 9 bases line up with TRBD1. This CDR3 contains 15 residues. From germline, CDR1 is ENHRY and CDR2 SYGVKD. Trimming at V came to 6 bases and at J to 4 bases, leaving 7 bases not matched to a gene. The CDR3 DNA reads TGTGCCATCAGGGGACAGGGCGGAGGGAATCAGCCCCAGCATTTT. It translates to CAIRGQGGGNQPQHF.

The chain uses TRBV20-1 and TRBJ2-1, with D possibly being TRBD2 (6 bases). This CDR3 comprises 14 residues. V gave up 6 bases and J gave up 10 bases, with 22 bases separating them. Germline V gene lookup returns CDR1 DFQATT and CDR2 SNEGSKA (reference sequence). CDR3 nucleotide sequence: TGCAGTGCCCAGCTGGGCGGCCCGGGGAGGGAGCAGTTCTTC. Its protein is CSAQLGGPGREQFF.

The V call is TRBV7-3, the J call TRBJ1-4; D perhaps matches TRBD1 (6 bases). The CDR3 spans 15 residues. V gave up 4 bases and J gave up 5 bases, with 14 bases separating them. Germline assignment: CDR1 SGHTA and CDR2 FQGTGA. CDR3 in amino acids: CASSSAGGPNEKLFF. The CDR3 DNA reads TGTGCCAGCAGCTCCGCGGGGGGGCCAAATGAAAAACTGTTTTTT.